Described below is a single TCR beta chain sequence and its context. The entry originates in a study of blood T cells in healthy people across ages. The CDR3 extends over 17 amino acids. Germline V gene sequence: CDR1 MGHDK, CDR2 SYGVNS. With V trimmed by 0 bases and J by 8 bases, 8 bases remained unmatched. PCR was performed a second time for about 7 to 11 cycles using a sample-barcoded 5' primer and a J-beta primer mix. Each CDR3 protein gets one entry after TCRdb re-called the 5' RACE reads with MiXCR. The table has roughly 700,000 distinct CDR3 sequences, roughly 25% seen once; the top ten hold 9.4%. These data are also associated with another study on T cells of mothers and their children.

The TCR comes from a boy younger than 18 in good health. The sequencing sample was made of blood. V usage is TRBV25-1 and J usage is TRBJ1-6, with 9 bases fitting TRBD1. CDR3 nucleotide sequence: TGTGCCAGCAGTGAATACTGGACAGGGGCCCGTGATTCACCCCTCCACTTT. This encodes CASSEYWTGARDSPLHF.